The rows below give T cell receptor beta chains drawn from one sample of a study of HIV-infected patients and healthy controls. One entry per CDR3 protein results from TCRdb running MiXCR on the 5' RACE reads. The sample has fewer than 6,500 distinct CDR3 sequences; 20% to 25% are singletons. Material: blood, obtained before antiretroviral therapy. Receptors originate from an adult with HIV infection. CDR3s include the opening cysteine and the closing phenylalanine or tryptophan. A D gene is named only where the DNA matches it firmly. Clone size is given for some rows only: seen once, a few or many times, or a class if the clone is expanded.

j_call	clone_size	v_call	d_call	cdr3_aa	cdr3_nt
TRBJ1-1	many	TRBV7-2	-	CASSSGGNTEAFF	TGTGCCAGTTCGTCAGGAGGGAACACTGAAGCTTTCTTT
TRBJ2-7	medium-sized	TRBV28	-	CASSLWTGEQYF	TGTGCCAGCAGTTTGTGGACGGGAGAGCAGTACTTC
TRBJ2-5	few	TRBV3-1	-	CASSQGGAQETQYF	TGTGCCAGCAGCCAAGGAGGAGCCCAAGAGACCCAGTACTTC
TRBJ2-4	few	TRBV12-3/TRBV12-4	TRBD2	CASSLMAGGAKNIQYF	TGTGCCAGCAGTTTAATGGCCGGGGGGGCCAAAAACATTCAGTACTTC
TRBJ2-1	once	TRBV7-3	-	CASSLNEFDEQFF	TGTGCCAGCAGCTTAAATGAGTTCGATGAGCAGTTCTTC
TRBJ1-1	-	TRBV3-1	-	CASSLRGGPEAFF	TGTGCCAGCAGCCTAAGAGGGGGACCTGAAGCTTTCTTT
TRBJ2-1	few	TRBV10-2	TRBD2	CASSGTSGGDEQFF	TGCGCCAGCAGCGGGACTAGCGGGGGCGATGAGCAGTTCTTC
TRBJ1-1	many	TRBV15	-	CATSSSWSPVMNTEAFF	TGTGCCACCAGCAGCTCCTGGTCGCCTGTCATGAACACTGAAGCTTTCTTT
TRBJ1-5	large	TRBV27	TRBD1	CASSPGTGFNQPQHF	TGTGCCAGCAGTCCCGGGACAGGGTTTAATCAGCCCCAGCATTTT
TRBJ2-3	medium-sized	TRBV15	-	CATSRVTADTQYF	TGTGCCACCAGCAGAGTAACGGCAGATACGCAGTATTTT
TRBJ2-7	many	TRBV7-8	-	CASQGRLREQYF	TGTGCCAGCCAGGGTCGATTACGAGAGCAGTACTTC
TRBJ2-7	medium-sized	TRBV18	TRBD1	CASSPGTGDWEQYF	TGTGCCAGCTCACCCGGGACAGGAGACTGGGAGCAGTACTTC
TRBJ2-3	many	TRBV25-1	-	CASSEWGTSTDTQYF	TGTGCCAGCAGTGAATGGGGGACTAGCACAGATACGCAGTATTTT
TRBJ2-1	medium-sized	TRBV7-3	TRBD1	CASSLGTGGLNEQFF	TGTGCCAGCAGCTTAGGGACAGGGGGTCTCAATGAGCAGTTCTTC
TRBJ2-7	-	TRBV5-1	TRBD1	CASSPPDRGHEQYF	TGCGCCAGCAGCCCGCCGGACAGGGGTCACGAGCAGTACTTC
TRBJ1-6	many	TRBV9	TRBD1	CASSVGQGLSPLHF	TGTGCCAGCAGCGTGGGACAGGGTTTGAGTCCCCTCCACTTT